The clone carrying this TCR beta chain turned up a few times. Its antigen is unknown. This specimen belongs to a study of radiation and T cells in renal cell carcinoma. Only in-frame clones appear in the TCRdb table, and some are missing; sequencing was by immunoSEQ multiplex PCR. The table records more than 15,000 clones, approximately 49% of them present only once. Noted treatment: 15 Gy SBRT to primary tumor, nephrectomy 4 weeks later. The tumor was a clear cell renal cell carcinoma. The germline CDR1 and CDR2 sequences are SEHNR and FQNEAQ (reference sequence). V lost 5 bases and J lost 1, with 8 bases in between. The CDR3 sequence is 13 residues long. Study observations and caveats: Compared with controls, irradiated tumors had more, larger dominant CDR3 motifs. In blood, top tumor clones expanded by 2 weeks, shrinking by 4. No pretreatment tumor biopsies were available for baseline clonotypes.

The sequence came from an older woman with renal cell carcinoma. This specimen consisted of tumor tissue, obtained from a patient whose treatment included radiotherapy and nephrectomy. V is TRBV7-9 and J is TRBJ1-2; TRBD1 might be the D (5 bases). The DNA for the CDR3 is TGTGCCAGCAGCCCGGGACGTAACTATGGCTACACCTTC. Protein product: CASSPGRNYGYTF.